The following is a TCR beta chain sequence with its context. Its antigen remains unknown. TCRdb ran MiXCR on the 5' RACE reads and lists one entry per CDR3 protein. The table has roughly 90,000 distinct CDR3 sequences, about 9% seen once. The sample originates from a study of CD8 T cells in ankylosing spondylitis. Broader study findings: Made up of under 10 highly homologous variants, a TCR beta motif appeared characteristic of ankylosing spondylitis blood.

V was shortened by 1 base and J by 0 bases, with 11 bases between the two germline ends. Germline lookup yields CDR1 SGHDT and CDR2 YYEEEE. The CDR3 totals 15 residues. Sequences were obtained from blood, either unsorted or a sorted T cell fraction (not recorded which). The TCR sequence derives from a male donor with ankylosing spondylitis. The chain has TRBV5-6 and TRBJ2-7, with D hard to call. This CDR3 is CASSLRYGSSYEQYF. The CDR3 nucleotides are TGTGCCAGCAGCTTGCGCTATGGGTCCTCCTACGAGCAGTACTTC.